This T cell receptor (beta chain) originates from a study of blood T cell repertoires in COVID-19. TCRdb's copy holds only in-frame clones and misses some; the assay was immunoSEQ multiplex PCR. The sample consists of 200,000 or so clones, 86% of them appearing once. Sequencing input: PBMCs or T cells enriched from blood (not recorded which). The source of this sequence is a woman aged 40-49 years with acute COVID-19.

CDR3 in DNA: TGTGCCAGTGGAAAGGGGGCGGTCACGATAAAAGCTTTCTTT. It codes for CASGKGAVTIKAFF. The chain employs TRBV6-5 and TRBJ1-1; 7 bases map to TRBD1. The V gene's germline CDR1 is MNHEY and CDR2 SVGAGI. V was pared by 9 bases and J by 9 bases, with 16 bases of the junction left unmatched. This CDR3 has 14 residues.